The rows below give T cell receptor beta chains drawn from one sample of a study of OX40 agonist ivuxolimab in advanced cancers. Assay used: immunoSEQ multiplex PCR; TCRdb lists only in-frame clones, some missing. The data show 96,000 or so clones, roughly 80% seen once. Sequenced here: CD4+ or CD8+ T cells sorted from blood, sampled in a trial of the OX40 agonist ivuxolimab. The receptors shown here come from an adult with an advanced solid tumor such as melanoma, head and neck, liver or kidney cancer. CDR3s include the opening cysteine and the closing phenylalanine or tryptophan. The D gene is left open where the match is weak. Some rows mark clone size as missing; the rest say once, few, many or name a class of expanded clone.

TRBD1	TRBV30	TRBJ1-2	NA	CAWRRQGPTNYGYTF	TGTGCCTGGAGGAGACAGGGGCCAACTAACTATGGCTACACCTTC
NA	TRBV7-6	TRBJ2-3	NA	CASSYGQYTDTQYF	TGTGCCAGCAGCTACGGACAGTACACAGATACGCAGTATTTT
NA	TRBV27	TRBJ2-5	NA	CASRPALEYVETQYF	TGTGCCAGCAGACCGGCCCTGGAATATGTGGAGACCCAGTACTTC
TRBD1	TRBV7-2	TRBJ1-1	NA	CASSLRDRGSEAFF	TGTGCCAGCAGCCTACGGGACAGGGGGTCTGAAGCTTTCTTT
TRBD1	TRBV27	TRBJ1-2	few	CASSSGQGPDGYTF	TGTGCCAGCAGTTCGGGACAGGGTCCGGATGGCTACACCTTC
TRBD1	TRBV2	TRBJ1-4	NA	CASTRQGTEGKLFF	TGTGCCAGCACCAGACAGGGGACTGAGGGGAAACTGTTTTTT
TRBD1	TRBV25-1	TRBJ1-4	NA	CASSEGGTASTNEKLFF	TGTGCCAGCAGTGAAGGGGGGACAGCCTCAACTAATGAAAAACTGTTTTTT
NA	TRBV7-9	TRBJ2-3	NA	CASSLGSTDTQYF	TGTGCCAGCAGCTTAGGGAGTACCGATACGCAGTATTTT
TRBD1	TRBV7-2	TRBJ2-6	NA	CASSLVETGGFPGANVLTF	TGTGCCAGCAGCTTGGTAGAGACAGGGGGCTTCCCTGGGGCCAACGTCCTGACTTTC
NA	TRBV18	TRBJ2-2	NA	CASSLKQNTGELFF	TGTGCCAGCTCCCTTAAACAGAACACCGGGGAGCTGTTTTTT
NA	TRBV10-1	TRBJ1-2	NA	CASSEQGTYYGYTF	TGCGCCAGCAGTGAGCAGGGGACTTACTATGGCTACACCTTC
TRBD2	TRBV6-1	TRBJ2-7	NA	CASSSGGGLDEQYF	TGTGCCAGCAGTTCCGGGGGGGGATTGGACGAGCAGTACTTC
TRBD2	TRBV18	TRBJ2-1	NA	CATATASGQNEQFF	TGTGCTACAGCTACGGCTAGCGGGCAAAATGAGCAGTTCTTC
NA	TRBV10-3	TRBJ1-2	NA	CATQQDSATRGYTF	TGTGCCACCCAACAAGACAGCGCCACGCGGGGCTACACCTTC
NA	TRBV11-2	TRBJ2-3	NA	CASSIATGSTDTQYF	TGTGCCAGCAGCATCGCAACAGGGAGCACAGATACGCAGTATTTT
NA	TRBV6-5	TRBJ1-5	NA	CASSPGGQSNQPQHF	TGTGCCAGCAGTCCCGGGGGGCAGAGCAATCAGCCCCAGCATTTT
NA	TRBV7-2	TRBJ2-3	NA	CASSPGTLGDTQYF	TGTGCCAGCAGTCCCGGGACTCTTGGAGATACGCAGTATTTT
TRBD1	TRBV6-1	TRBJ2-7	NA	CASNPHGGQGYEQYF	TGTGCCAGCAACCCCCATGGAGGACAGGGCTACGAGCAGTACTTC
TRBD1	TRBV12-5	TRBJ1-2	NA	CASGPSTGPGYTF	TGTGCTAGTGGTCCTTCGACAGGGCCAGGCTACACCTTC
NA	TRBV7-2	TRBJ1-2	NA	CASSSNRDHGYTF	TGTGCCAGCAGCTCCAACAGGGACCATGGCTACACCTTC
TRBD1	TRBV14	TRBJ2-6	once	CASSRQGGLGANVLTF	TGTGCCAGCAGCCGACAGGGGGGACTGGGGGCCAACGTCCTGACTTTC
NA	TRBV30	TRBJ2-7	NA	CAWRLSGARSEQYF	TGTGCCTGGAGACTCTCAGGGGCTCGTAGCGAGCAGTACTTC
NA	TRBV18	TRBJ1-5	NA	CASSPDGINQPQHF	TGTGCCAGCTCACCGGACGGGATCAATCAGCCCCAGCATTTT
NA	TRBV7-3	TRBJ1-2	NA	CASSLYVDGGYTF	TGTGCCAGCAGCTTATATGTGGATGGTGGCTACACCTTC
NA	TRBV29-1	TRBJ2-3	NA	CSVEGSTDTQYF	TGCAGCGTTGAGGGTAGCACAGATACGCAGTATTTT
TRBD1	TRBV10-3	TRBJ1-4	NA	CAISDYGTANEKLFF	TGTGCCATCAGTGACTACGGGACAGCTAATGAAAAACTGTTTTTT